This T cell receptor beta chain was captured by sequencing in a study of cytomegalovirus exposure and HLA in healthy donors. Whole-study context: The approximately 130 validation repertoires matched the approximately 670 first-cohort repertoires in platform, a later analysis reported.

Turning to this clone: Its antigen is not identified.

Profiling relied on immunoSEQ multiplex PCR, and the TCRdb table lists in-frame clones only, not all of them. The data hold about 130,000 clones, with approximately 92% observed a single time. V trimming: 5 bases; J trimming: 7 bases; junction bases outside the gene matches: 12. The germline CDR1 and CDR2 sequences are MNHEY and SVGAGI. The length of the CDR3 is 15 residues. Study-wide findings and caveats: Within the 130 or so validation repertoires, first-cohort TCR clusters tended to co-occur, according to a later analysis. As was reported, the classifier diagnosed cytomegalovirus status with high specificity and sensitivity. It was confirmed in vitro that three of the CMV-associated chains were specific for CMV antigens.

The TCR originated in a young woman in good health and CMV-seropositive. The sample comprised PBMCs. V and J are TRBV6-5 and TRBJ1-2; 8 nucleotides line up with TRBD1. The CDR3 region has the DNA TGTGCCAGCAGTCGTGGACAGGGAACATACTCTGGCTACACCTTC. It specifies CASSRGQGTYSGYTF.